Only a few counts were recorded for the clone carrying this T cell receptor (beta chain). Per the original data handling: Quantification of nucleated cells was approximated via reference gene primer amplification. Sequenced by immunoSEQ multiplex PCR; TCRdb stores in-frame clones only, minus some. V and J calls and clone size are those listed in that table; D and trimming were worked out from the DNA. In the table there are 200,000 to 300,000 clones, around nine tenths of which are singletons. CDR1 is MNHEY, CDR2 SVGAGI, per germline. The CDR3 has 15 residues. J lost 7 bases, V lost 6 bases, and 8 bases had no gene match. This entry is derived from a study of blood T cell repertoires in COVID-19. Study as a whole: Acute and convalescent COVID-19 samples came from the United States, Italy and Spain. The cDNA or gDNA used as material had been derived from T cells, B-cell-depleted T cells, or PBMCs.

The sequence was collected from a man aged 40-50 years who had recovered from COVID-19. The specimen sequenced was peripheral blood. The chain combines TRBV6-5 with TRBJ2-2, with 10 bases fitting TRBD2. Here the CDR3 reads CASRRAGGIGGELFF. CDR3 bases: TGTGCCAGCAGGCGAGCGGGAGGGATAGGCGGGGAGCTGTTTTTT.